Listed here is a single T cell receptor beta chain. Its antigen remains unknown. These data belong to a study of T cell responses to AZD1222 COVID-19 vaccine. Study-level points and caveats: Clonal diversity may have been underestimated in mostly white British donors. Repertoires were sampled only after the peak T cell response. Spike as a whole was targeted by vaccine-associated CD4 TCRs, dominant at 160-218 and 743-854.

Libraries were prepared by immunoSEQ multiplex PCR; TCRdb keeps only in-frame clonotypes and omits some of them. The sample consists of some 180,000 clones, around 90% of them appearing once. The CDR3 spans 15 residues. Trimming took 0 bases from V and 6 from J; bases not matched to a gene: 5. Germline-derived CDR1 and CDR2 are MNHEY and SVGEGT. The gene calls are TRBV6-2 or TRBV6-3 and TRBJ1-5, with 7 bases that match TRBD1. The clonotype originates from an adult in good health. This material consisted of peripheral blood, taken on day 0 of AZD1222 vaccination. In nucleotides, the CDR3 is TGTGCCAGCAGTTACTCGAGGGGGCAGTCTCAGCCCCAGCATTTT. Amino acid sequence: CASSYSRGQSQPQHF.